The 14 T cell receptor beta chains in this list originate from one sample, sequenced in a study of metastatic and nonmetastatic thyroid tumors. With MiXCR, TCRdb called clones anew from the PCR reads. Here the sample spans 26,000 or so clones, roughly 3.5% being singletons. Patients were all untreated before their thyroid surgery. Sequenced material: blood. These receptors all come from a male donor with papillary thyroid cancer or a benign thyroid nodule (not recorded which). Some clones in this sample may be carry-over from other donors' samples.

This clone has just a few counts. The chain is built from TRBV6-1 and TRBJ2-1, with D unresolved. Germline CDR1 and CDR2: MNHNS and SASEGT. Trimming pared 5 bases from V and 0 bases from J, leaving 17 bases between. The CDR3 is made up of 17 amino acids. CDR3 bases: TGTGCCAGCAGTCTGTCGTTGGCGCCGAGCTCCTACAATGAGCAGTTCTTC. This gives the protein CASSLSLAPSSYNEQFF.

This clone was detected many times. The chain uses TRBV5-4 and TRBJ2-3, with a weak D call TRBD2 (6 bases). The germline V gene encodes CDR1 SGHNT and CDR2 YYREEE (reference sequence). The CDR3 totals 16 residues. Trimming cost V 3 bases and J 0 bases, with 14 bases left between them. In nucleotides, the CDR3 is TGTGCCAGCAGCTCGGGTAGCGGAAGGAGCACAGATACGCAGTATTTT. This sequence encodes CASSSGSGRSTDTQYF.

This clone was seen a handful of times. DNA of the CDR3: TGTGCCAGCAGCTCCAGCGGGACATCCAGGGAGCAGTACTTC. It codes for CASSSSGTSREQYF. J is TRBJ2-7 and V is TRBV7-3, with D perhaps TRBD2 (7 bases). V was cut by 4 bases and J by 7 bases, with 17 bases left in between. Germline lookup yields CDR1 SGHTA and CDR2 FQGTGA. The CDR3 has 14 amino acids.

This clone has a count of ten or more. The CDR3 region is CASSESAGGESMNTEAFF. CDR3 coding DNA: TGTGCCAGCAGTGAATCGGCAGGGGGCGAATCAATGAACACTGAAGCTTTCTTT. The chain employs TRBV25-1 and TRBJ1-1; 8 nucleotides agree with TRBD1. In germline, CDR1 is MGHDK, CDR2 SYGVNS. CDR3 length: 18 residues. V trimming: 1 base; J trimming: 0 bases; junction bases outside the gene matches: 10.

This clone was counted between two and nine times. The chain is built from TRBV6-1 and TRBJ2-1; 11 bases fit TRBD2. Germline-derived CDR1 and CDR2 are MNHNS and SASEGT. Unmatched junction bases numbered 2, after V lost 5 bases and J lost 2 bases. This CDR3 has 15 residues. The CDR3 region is CASSQTSGTYNEQFF. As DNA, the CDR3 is TGTGCCAGCAGTCAGACTAGCGGGACCTACAATGAGCAGTTCTTC.

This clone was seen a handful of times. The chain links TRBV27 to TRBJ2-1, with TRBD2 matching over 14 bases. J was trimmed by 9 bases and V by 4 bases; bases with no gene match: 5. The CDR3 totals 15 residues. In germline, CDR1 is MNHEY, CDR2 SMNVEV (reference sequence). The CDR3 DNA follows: TGTGCCAGCAGTTCCGGACTAGCGGGAGGACGTGAGCAGTTCTTC. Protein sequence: CASSSGLAGGREQFF.

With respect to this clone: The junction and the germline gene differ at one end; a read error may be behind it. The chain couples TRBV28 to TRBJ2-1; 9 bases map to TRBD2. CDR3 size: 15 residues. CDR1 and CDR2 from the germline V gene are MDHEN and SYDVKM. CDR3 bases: TGTGCCTGCAGTTTATGCGGGAGGGCCTACAATGAGCAGTTCTTC. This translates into CACSLCGRAYNEQFF.

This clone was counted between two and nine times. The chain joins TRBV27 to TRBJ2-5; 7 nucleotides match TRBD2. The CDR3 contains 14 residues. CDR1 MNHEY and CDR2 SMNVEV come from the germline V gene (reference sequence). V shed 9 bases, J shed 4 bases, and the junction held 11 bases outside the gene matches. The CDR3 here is CASNHGGRGETQYF. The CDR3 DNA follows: TGTGCCAGTAACCATGGGGGGAGGGGAGAGACCCAGTACTTC.

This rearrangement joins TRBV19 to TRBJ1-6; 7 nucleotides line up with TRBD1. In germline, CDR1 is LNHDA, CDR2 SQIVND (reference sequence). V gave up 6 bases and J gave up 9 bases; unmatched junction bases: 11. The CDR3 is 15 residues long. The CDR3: CASSRSRTGGSPLHF. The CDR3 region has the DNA TGTGCCAGTAGCCGAAGCCGGACAGGCGGTTCACCCCTCCACTTT.

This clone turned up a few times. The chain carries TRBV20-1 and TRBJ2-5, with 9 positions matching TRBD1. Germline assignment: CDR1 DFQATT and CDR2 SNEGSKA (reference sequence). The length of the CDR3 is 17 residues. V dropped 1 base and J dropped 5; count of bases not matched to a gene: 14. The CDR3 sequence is CSARAGQGSGAGETQYF. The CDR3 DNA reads TGCAGTGCTAGAGCAGGACAGGGGAGTGGGGCGGGTGAGACCCAGTACTTC.

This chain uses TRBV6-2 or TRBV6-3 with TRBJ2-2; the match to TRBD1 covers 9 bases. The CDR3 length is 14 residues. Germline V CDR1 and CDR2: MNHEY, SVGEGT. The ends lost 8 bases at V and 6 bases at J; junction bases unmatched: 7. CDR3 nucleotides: TGTGCCAGCTCCCGGGACAGGGAGGCCGGGGAGCTGTTTTTT. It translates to CASSRDREAGELFF.

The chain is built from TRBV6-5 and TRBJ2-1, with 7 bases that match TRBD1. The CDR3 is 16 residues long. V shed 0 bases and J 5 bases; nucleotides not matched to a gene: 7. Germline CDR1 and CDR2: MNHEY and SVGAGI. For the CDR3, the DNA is TGTGCCAGCAGTTACTCGCCAGGGGGATCGAACAATGAGCAGTTCTTC. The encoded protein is CASSYSPGGSNNEQFF.

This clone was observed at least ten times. The chain's CDR3 is CASSRPTGGEPPNYGYTF. The CDR3 DNA sequence: TGTGCCAGCAGCCGTCCCACAGGGGGCGAACCCCCTAACTATGGCTACACCTTC. The J gene is TRBJ1-2, the V gene TRBV28, with 9 bases identical to TRBD1. Losses at the gene ends were 6 bases for V and 0 bases for J; bases not matched to a gene: 14. Per germline, CDR1 MDHEN and CDR2 SYDVKM. The CDR3 spans 18 residues.

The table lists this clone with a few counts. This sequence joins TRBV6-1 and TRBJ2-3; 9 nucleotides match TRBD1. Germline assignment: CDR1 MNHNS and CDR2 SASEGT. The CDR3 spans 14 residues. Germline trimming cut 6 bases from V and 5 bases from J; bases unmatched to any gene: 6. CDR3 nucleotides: TGTGCCAGCAGCTTGGGACAGGGTGAAGATACGCAGTATTTT. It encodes CASSLGQGEDTQYF.